The rows below give T cell receptor beta chains drawn from one sample of a study of cytomegalovirus exposure and HLA in healthy donors. Clones were sequenced by immunoSEQ multiplex PCR, and TCRdb holds only the in-frame ones, with some missing. The sample shows 150,000 to 200,000 clones, roughly 80% of them seen only once. The specimen was PBMCs. The origin of the receptors is a young man in good health and CMV-seropositive. CDR3s include the opening cysteine and the closing phenylalanine or tryptophan. The D gene is left open where the match is weak. Rows may omit the clone size; those that give it use once, few, many or a size class.

TRBJ2-1	-	TRBV30	TRBD1	CAWSVGQGSMDEQFF	TGTGCCTGGAGTGTAGGACAGGGATCTATGGATGAGCAGTTCTTC
TRBJ2-7	once	TRBV30	-	CAWSVPIQGSYEQYF	TGTGCCTGGAGCGTACCGATTCAGGGTTCCTACGAGCAGTACTTC
TRBJ2-7	-	TRBV11-2	TRBD1	CASSLLRRAGGTYEQYF	TGTGCCAGCAGCTTACTTCGTCGGGCAGGGGGAACCTACGAGCAGTACTTC
TRBJ1-2	-	TRBV7-2	TRBD1	CASSFQGDYGYTF	TGTGCCAGCAGCTTTCAGGGGGACTATGGCTACACCTTC
TRBJ1-2	few	TRBV13	-	CASSLMGGKVDYTF	TGTGCCAGCAGCTTAATGGGAGGGAAAGTAGACTACACCTTC
TRBJ2-2	-	TRBV30	TRBD2	CAWSVIGEGYGELFF	TGTGCCTGGAGTGTAATTGGGGAGGGGTACGGGGAGCTGTTTTTT
TRBJ2-7	-	TRBV4-1	TRBD1	CASSQDHLGQALYEQYF	TGCGCCAGCAGCCAAGACCATTTAGGACAGGCCCTTTACGAGCAGTACTTC
TRBJ2-3	-	TRBV5-5	-	CASSSEALITDTQYF	TGTGCCAGCAGCTCCGAGGCCTTAATCACAGATACGCAGTATTTT
TRBJ1-2	-	TRBV12-5	-	CASDLVRGITGGYTF	TGTGCTAGTGATTTGGTACGTGGTATCACGGGGGGCTACACCTTC
TRBJ2-1	-	TRBV30	-	CAWSRGRIGQLGSYNEQFF	TGTGCCTGGAGTCGAGGTCGTATCGGACAGTTGGGGTCCTACAATGAGCAGTTCTTC
TRBJ2-1	once	TRBV20-1	-	CSVEDFEQFF	TGCAGTGTTGAAGACTTTGAGCAGTTCTTC
TRBJ2-1	-	TRBV19	TRBD2	CASSPGTSGNEQFF	TGTGCCAGTAGTCCTGGGACTAGCGGCAATGAGCAGTTCTTC
TRBJ1-1	-	TRBV19	-	CASSRKGSPSDAFF	TGTGCCAGTAGTCGAAAGGGGTCCCCGTCTGACGCTTTCTTT
TRBJ2-7	-	TRBV27	TRBD1	CASTSYRGRFIKGQYF	TGTGCCAGCACCAGCTACAGGGGTCGTTTTATTAAAGGGCAGTACTTC
TRBJ1-2	once	TRBV9	TRBD1	CASSVRTGGVGGYTF	TGTGCCAGCAGCGTAAGGACAGGGGGAGTAGGTGGCTACACCTTC
TRBJ2-2	-	TRBV7-9	-	CASSLAGALPTGELFF	TGTGCCAGCAGCTTAGCGGGGGCACTGCCAACCGGGGAGCTGTTTTTT
TRBJ2-1	-	TRBV5-3	-	CARSPTAGSYNEQFF	TGTGCCAGAAGCCCAACTGCTGGCTCCTACAATGAGCAGTTCTTC
TRBJ1-1	-	TRBV7-9	-	CASSITASSEAFF	TGTGCCAGCAGCATCACAGCCTCCTCCGAAGCTTTCTTT
TRBJ1-6	-	TRBV7-9	TRBD1	CASRDQGADSPLHF	TGTGCCAGCAGAGATCAGGGGGCTGATTCACCCCTCCACTTT
TRBJ1-2	-	TRBV11-2	-	CASSTAGNYGYTF	TGTGCCAGCAGTACTGCGGGGAACTATGGCTACACCTTC
TRBJ2-5	-	TRBV7-2	-	CASSSFETQYF	TGTGCCAGCAGCTCCTTTGAGACCCAGTACTTC
TRBJ1-1	-	TRBV18	-	CASSRQFPEAFF	TGTGCCAGCTCACGACAGTTTCCTGAAGCTTTCTTT
TRBJ2-7	-	TRBV10-1	-	CASSESRQGYEQYF	TGCGCCAGCAGTGAGTCCCGCCAGGGCTACGAGCAGTACTTC
TRBJ1-2	-	TRBV5-1	-	CASSPDTDGYTF	TGCGCCAGCAGCCCCGACACTGACGGCTACACCTTC
TRBJ1-5	-	TRBV7-8	-	CASSGGSNQPQHF	TGTGCCAGCAGCGGTGGCAGCAATCAGCCCCAGCATTTT
TRBJ2-7	-	TRBV28	TRBD1	CASSLWGTGGGEQYF	TGTGCCAGCAGTTTATGGGGGACAGGGGGCGGTGAGCAGTACTTC
TRBJ2-3	few	TRBV19	-	CASSTRGGSTDTQYF	TGTGCCAGTAGTACGAGGGGGGGAAGCACAGATACGCAGTATTTT
TRBJ2-2	-	TRBV7-2	TRBD1	CASSRQGDGELFF	TGTGCCAGCAGTCGACAGGGTGACGGGGAGCTGTTTTTT
TRBJ2-1	few	TRBV19	TRBD2	CASSQGLADYNEQFF	TGTGCCAGTAGTCAGGGACTAGCGGATTACAATGAGCAGTTCTTC
TRBJ2-2	-	TRBV5-1	-	CASTRTESTGELFF	TGCGCCAGCACCCGGACAGAAAGCACCGGGGAGCTGTTTTTT
TRBJ2-3	-	TRBV5-5	-	CASSFRDTSTDTQYF	TGTGCCAGCAGCTTCCGGGACACTAGCACAGATACGCAGTATTTT
TRBJ2-1	-	TRBV6-4	TRBD1	CASSDLPGQGYNEQFF	TGTGCCAGCAGTGACCTGCCGGGACAGGGGTACAATGAGCAGTTCTTC
TRBJ2-1	-	TRBV7-2	TRBD2	CASSLGTSYSEQFF	TGTGCCAGCAGCTTAGGGACTAGCTACAGTGAGCAGTTCTTC
TRBJ2-3	-	TRBV20-1	-	CSAERGDTQYF	TGCAGTGCAGAAAGGGGGGATACGCAGTATTTT
TRBJ1-1	-	TRBV7-8	-	CASSSPRSMNTEAFF	TGTGCCAGCAGCTCGCCTCGTAGCATGAACACTGAAGCTTTCTTT
TRBJ1-3	-	TRBV4-1	TRBD1	CASSQTGDSSDSGNTIYF	TGCGCCAGCAGCCAGACGGGGGACAGCTCAGACTCTGGAAACACCATATATTTT
TRBJ2-5	once	TRBV27	-	CASSSLTDGEKETQYF	TGTGCCAGCAGTTCCCTCACGGACGGGGAAAAAGAGACCCAGTACTTC
TRBJ1-4	-	TRBV27	-	CASRDSHDGNEKLFF	TGTGCCAGCAGAGACAGCCATGATGGTAATGAAAAACTGTTTTTT
TRBJ2-5	-	TRBV27	-	CASSLITGYQETQYF	TGTGCCAGCAGTTTAATAACAGGGTACCAAGAGACCCAGTACTTC
TRBJ2-7	-	TRBV6-1	TRBD2	CASSGTSGYYEQYF	TGTGCCAGCAGTGGAACTAGCGGGTACTACGAGCAGTACTTC
TRBJ2-5	-	TRBV9	-	CASRDTGLEEQYF	TGTGCCAGCAGGGACACGGGTCTAGAAGAGCAGTACTTC
TRBJ1-1	-	TRBV13	TRBD1	CASSSGQGSIEAFF	TGTGCCAGCAGCTCGGGACAGGGCAGCATTGAAGCTTTCTTT
TRBJ1-3	once	TRBV9	TRBD1	CASSPGTGRGSGNTIYF	TGTGCCAGCAGCCCCGGGACAGGGAGAGGCTCTGGAAACACCATATATTTT